Listed below are T cell receptor beta chains from one sample, sequenced in a study of blood T cell repertoires in COVID-19. Clones were sequenced by immunoSEQ multiplex PCR, and TCRdb holds only the in-frame ones, with some missing. The sample has about 400,000 clones, roughly 88% seen once; the top ten hold 0.95% to 1%. The specimen was PBMCs or T cells enriched from blood (not recorded which). Every receptor here comes from a woman aged 25 to 45 with acute COVID-19. Each CDR3 is given with its conserved first and last residue. The D gene is left open where the match is weak. Size tells how often a clone was seen (once, few, many) or the class of an expanded clone, and some rows leave it out.

v_gene: TRBV5-8; j_gene: TRBJ1-2; d_gene: TRBD1; abundance: -; CDR3aa: CASSFWDRDYGYTF; CDR3nt: TGTGCCAGCAGCTTTTGGGACAGAGACTATGGCTACACCTTC
v_gene: TRBV7-2; j_gene: TRBJ2-1; d_gene: TRBD2; abundance: -; CDR3aa: CASSLPSGGNEQFF; CDR3nt: TGTGCCAGCAGCTTGCCTAGCGGGGGAAACGAGCAGTTCTTC
v_gene: TRBV3-1/TRBV3-2; j_gene: TRBJ1-5; d_gene: -; abundance: -; CDR3aa: CASSPGLNNQPQHF; CDR3nt: TGTGCCAGCAGCCCTGGGCTAAATAATCAGCCCCAGCATTTT
v_gene: TRBV5-6; j_gene: TRBJ1-1; d_gene: -; abundance: -; CDR3aa: CASSLWVSEGAFF; CDR3nt: TGTGCCAGCAGCTTGTGGGTATCGGAGGGAGCTTTCTTT
v_gene: TRBV2; j_gene: TRBJ1-1; d_gene: -; abundance: few; CDR3aa: CASSTDRGTEAFF; CDR3nt: TGTGCCAGCAGTACGGACAGAGGTACTGAAGCTTTCTTT
v_gene: TRBV10-2; j_gene: TRBJ2-3; d_gene: -; abundance: -; CDR3aa: CASNPGGPTDTQYF; CDR3nt: TGCGCCAGTAACCCCGGGGGGCCTACAGATACGCAGTATTTT
v_gene: TRBV18; j_gene: TRBJ1-4; d_gene: TRBD1; abundance: -; CDR3aa: CASSPGTGGEKLFF; CDR3nt: TGTGCCAGCTCACCAGGGACAGGGGGTGAAAAACTGTTTTTT
v_gene: TRBV19; j_gene: TRBJ1-2; d_gene: -; abundance: -; CDR3aa: CASSISAGDNYGYTF; CDR3nt: TGTGCCAGTAGTATCTCTGCAGGGGACAACTATGGCTACACCTTC
v_gene: TRBV19; j_gene: TRBJ1-1; d_gene: TRBD1; abundance: -; CDR3aa: CASSATGGTEAFF; CDR3nt: TGTGCCAGTAGTGCGACAGGGGGGACTGAAGCTTTCTTT
v_gene: TRBV3-1/TRBV3-2; j_gene: TRBJ1-3; d_gene: TRBD1; abundance: -; CDR3aa: CASSPLGQDLLTIYF; CDR3nt: TGTGCCAGCAGCCCTTTAGGACAGGATCTCCTCACCATATATTTT
v_gene: TRBV7-2; j_gene: TRBJ2-2; d_gene: TRBD2; abundance: -; CDR3aa: CASSPRRGGNTGELFF; CDR3nt: TGTGCCAGCAGCCCACGGCGGGGGGGCAACACCGGGGAGCTGTTTTTT
v_gene: TRBV9; j_gene: TRBJ2-7; d_gene: TRBD1; abundance: -; CDR3aa: CASSVSGQAGYEQYF; CDR3nt: TGTGCCAGCAGTGTTTCGGGACAGGCTGGCTACGAGCAGTACTTC
v_gene: TRBV5-5; j_gene: TRBJ1-6; d_gene: TRBD1; abundance: few; CDR3aa: CASSSLTGRNSPLHF; CDR3nt: TGTGCCAGCAGCTCCCTGACAGGGCGTAATTCACCCCTCCACTTT
v_gene: TRBV5-1; j_gene: TRBJ2-1; d_gene: -; abundance: once; CDR3aa: CASSLVPTLSYNEQFF; CDR3nt: TGCGCCAGCAGCTTGGTACCGACACTCTCCTACAATGAGCAGTTCTTC
v_gene: TRBV6-5; j_gene: TRBJ1-6; d_gene: -; abundance: -; CDR3aa: CASRTSYNSPLHF; CDR3nt: TGTGCCAGCAGAACATCCTATAATTCACCCCTCCACTTT
v_gene: TRBV18; j_gene: TRBJ1-2; d_gene: -; abundance: -; CDR3aa: CASSPTLGPDGYTF; CDR3nt: TGTGCCAGCTCTCCCACGTTGGGGCCGGACGGCTACACCTTC
v_gene: TRBV5-8; j_gene: TRBJ2-3; d_gene: -; abundance: -; CDR3aa: CASSFQRGTDTQYF; CDR3nt: TGTGCCAGCAGCTTTCAGCGGGGCACAGATACGCAGTATTTT
v_gene: TRBV5-4; j_gene: TRBJ2-6; d_gene: -; abundance: -; CDR3aa: CASSDSSSGANVLTF; CDR3nt: TGTGCCAGCAGCGATTCTAGCTCTGGGGCCAACGTCCTGACTTTC
v_gene: TRBV7-3; j_gene: TRBJ2-6; d_gene: -; abundance: -; CDR3aa: CASSLRKTQGISSGANVLTF; CDR3nt: TGTGCCAGCAGCTTACGCAAGACCCAGGGGATAAGCTCTGGGGCCAACGTCCTGACTTTC
v_gene: TRBV5-1; j_gene: TRBJ1-5; d_gene: -; abundance: -; CDR3aa: CASSSGAGNQPQHF; CDR3nt: TGCGCCAGCAGCTCGGGTGCGGGCAATCAGCCCCAGCATTTT
v_gene: TRBV7-8; j_gene: TRBJ2-3; d_gene: -; abundance: -; CDR3aa: CASSPSTDTQYF; CDR3nt: TGTGCCAGCAGTCCAAGCACAGATACGCAGTATTTT
v_gene: TRBV5-1; j_gene: TRBJ1-4; d_gene: TRBD1; abundance: -; CDR3aa: CASSLAQGGEKLFF; CDR3nt: TGCGCCAGCAGCTTGGCCCAGGGGGGTGAAAAACTGTTTTTT